The 26 T cell receptor beta chains given below trace back to one sample, sequenced in a study of blood T cell repertoires in COVID-19. The data were produced by immunoSEQ multiplex PCR, yet TCRdb's version contains in-frame clones alone and is incomplete. The table lists 190,000 or so clones, around 87% of them singletons, with 5.5% to 7.5% in the top ten. Sequenced input: peripheral blood. The receptors were sampled from a man between 60 and 75 years old who had recovered from COVID-19.

This clone was detected a few times. CDR3 DNA: TGTGCCAGCAGCCAAGATCACATACAAGCTTTCTTT. It specifies CASSQDHIQAFF. The chain has TRBV3-1 (or the pseudogene TRBV3-2) and TRBJ1-1; D is unresolved. The CDR3 is made up of 12 amino acids. Trimming took off 0 bases at V and 9 bases at J, with 8 bases between the two ends. Germline V gene lookup returns CDR1 LGHDT and CDR2 YNNKEL (reference sequence).

The rearrangement links TRBV30 to TRBJ1-1; D perhaps matches TRBD1 (6 bases). Per the germline V gene, CDR1 is GTSNPN and CDR2 is SVGIG (reference sequence). Between the trimmed V and J ends, which lost 4 bases and 4 bases, there was a span of 13 bases. The CDR3 runs 13 residues. CDR3 DNA: TGTGCCTGGAACCTGGGGGCGTCCACTGAAGCTTTCTTT. This encodes CAWNLGASTEAFF.

The CDR3 DNA follows: TGTGCCAGCAGCCAAGAAGGGACACCCGAAGCTTTCTTT. This gives the protein CASSQEGTPEAFF. The chain recombines TRBV4-2 with TRBJ1-1; weak D call: TRBD1 (6 bases). Trimming removed 0 bases from V and 8 bases from J, with 10 bases in between. The CDR3 runs to 13 residues. Germline assignment: CDR1 LGHNA and CDR2 YNFKEQ.

The chain recombines TRBV6-5 with TRBJ1-2; D is perhaps TRBD1 (6 bases). The V gene's germline CDR1 is MNHEY and CDR2 SVGAGI. The ends were cut back, 6 bases at V and 8 bases at J, with 16 bases in the middle. The CDR3 has 13 residues. Written as DNA, the CDR3 is TGTGCCAGCAGGGGAGCGGGGGCTGGAGGCTACACCTTC. Its translation: CASRGAGAGGYTF.

This chain connects TRBV19 to TRBJ2-7; TRBD2 matches 12 bases. Germline trimming cut 4 bases from V and 2 bases from J; bases unmatched to any gene: 9. The germline V gene encodes CDR1 LNHDA and CDR2 SQIVND (reference sequence). This CDR3 has 17 residues. CDR3 nucleotide sequence: TGTGCCAGTAGTAGCGGGACTAGCGGGCGTCAAACCTACGAGCAGTACTTC. Translated: CASSSGTSGRQTYEQYF.

The rearrangement joins TRBV24-1 to TRBJ2-2; tentatively, D is TRBD2 (5 bases). The CDR3 is 16 residues long. The germline V and J ends were trimmed by 0 bases and 5 bases, with 12 bases remaining between them. Germline CDR1 reads KGHDR; CDR2 reads SFDVKD. Here the CDR3 DNA reads TGTGCCACCAGTGATTTGGGGCTAGCTGGGACCGGGGAGCTGTTTTTT. Protein sequence: CATSDLGLAGTGELFF.

This rearrangement joins TRBV20-1 to TRBJ2-1; a weak D match, TRBD2 (5 bases). Germline assignment: CDR1 DFQATT and CDR2 SNEGSKA (reference sequence). This CDR3 is 11 amino acids long. V gave up 7 bases and J gave up 4 bases, with 8 bases separating them. This CDR3 is CSEAGYNEQFF. CDR3 coding DNA: TGCAGTGAGGCGGGTTACAATGAGCAGTTCTTC.

The V gene is TRBV21-1, the J gene TRBJ2-5; the table's D call TRBD2 went unverified against the DNA. TRBV21-1 is labeled a pseudogene. This CDR3 comprises 16 residues. The chain's CDR3 is CASSARTGDGLETQYF. CDR3 coding DNA: TGTGCCAGCAGCGCCCGGACTGGAGATGGTTTAGAGACCCAGTACTTC.

CDR3 DNA sequence: TGTGCCCTCACCGGGACTACATACCACCAAGAGACCCAGTACTTC. It is translated as CALTGTTYHQETQYF. The chain combines TRBV30 with TRBJ2-5; TRBD2 agrees at 7 bases. V dropped 8 bases and J dropped 0; count of bases not matched to a gene: 12. CDR1 is GTSNPN, CDR2 SVGIG, per germline (reference sequence). The CDR3 spans 15 residues.

The CDR3 spells CASSEGAVENTIYF. In DNA form, the CDR3 reads TGCGCCAGCTCGGAGGGGGCAGTCGAAAACACCATATATTTT. The rearrangement links TRBV5-1 to TRBJ1-3, with 7 bases lining up with TRBD1. CDR1 is SGHRS and CDR2 is YFSETQ in the germline V gene. J was trimmed by 6 bases and V by 7 bases; bases with no gene match: 10. The length of the CDR3 is 14 residues.

This clone was counted a single time. The chain carries TRBV19 and TRBJ1-2; D is possibly TRBD1 (6 bases). Deletions cut 5 bases from V and 8 bases from J, with 24 bases between. Germline assignment: CDR1 LNHDA and CDR2 SQIVND (reference sequence). This CDR3 comprises 16 residues. The CDR3 DNA reads TGTGCCAGTAGTTCCCATCAAGGGGGAGAAGTGGGAGGCTACACCTTC. This translates into CASSSHQGGEVGGYTF.

The rearrangement links TRBV3-1 (or the pseudogene TRBV3-2) to TRBJ2-1; TRBD2 matches at 9 bases. V dropped 4 bases and J dropped 5; count of bases not matched to a gene: 9. The CDR3 extends over 16 amino acids. Germline-derived CDR1 and CDR2 are LGHDT and YNNKEL (reference sequence). Here the CDR3 reads CASSPVAGGPNNEQFF. The CDR3, as DNA: TGTGCCAGCAGCCCTGTGGCGGGAGGGCCTAACAATGAGCAGTTCTTC.

The chain recombines TRBV3-1 (or the pseudogene TRBV3-2) with TRBJ2-7, with TRBD2 matching 12 bases. Germline CDR1 LGHDT, CDR2 YNNKEL (reference sequence). The CDR3 loop spans 16 amino acids. J was trimmed by 3 bases and V by 2 bases; bases with no gene match: 5. DNA for the CDR3: TGTGCCAGCAGCCAACAACTAGCGGGGGGAAACTACGAGCAGTACTTC. Protein product: CASSQQLAGGNYEQYF.

The V call is TRBV20-1, the J call TRBJ2-7; TRBD2 aligns across 10 bases. V was clipped by 3 bases and J by 4 bases; unmatched bases: 15. Germline V gives CDR1 DFQATT, CDR2 SNEGSKA (reference sequence). The CDR3 is 17 amino acids. For the CDR3, the DNA is TGCAGTGCTAGTCCTGCGGGACTAAGCGGGAGGGAATACGAGCAGTACTTC. It codes for CSASPAGLSGREYEQYF.

The chain carries TRBV3-1 (or the pseudogene TRBV3-2) and TRBJ2-3, with TRBD1 as a possible D gene (6 bases). The germline CDR1 and CDR2 sequences are LGHDT and YNNKEL (reference sequence). Trimming cost V 4 bases and J 0 bases, with 14 bases left between them. The CDR3 length is 16 residues. In nucleotides, the CDR3 is TGTGCCAGCAGCCGCATTCCAGGGGTAAGCACAGATACGCAGTATTTT. Translation: CASSRIPGVSTDTQYF.

There are a few counts of this clone. This chain uses TRBV6-5 with TRBJ1-5; possible D gene TRBD1, 5 bases. The germline V and J ends were trimmed by 7 bases and 4 bases, with 14 bases remaining between them. The CDR3 consists of 14 residues. Germline CDR1 reads MNHEY; CDR2 reads SVGAGI. This chain's CDR3 is CASTTGRVNQPQHF. CDR3 sequence (DNA): TGTGCCAGCACCACAGGACGGGTTAATCAGCCCCAGCATTTT.

V is TRBV7-9 and J is TRBJ2-3; 13 bases map to TRBD2. This CDR3 is 19 amino acids long. CDR1 is SEHNR and CDR2 is FQNEAQ in the germline V gene (reference sequence). Trimming cost V 4 bases and J 0 bases; bases outside gene matches: 10. CDR3 sequence: CASSSTSGGAVESTDTQYF. The CDR3 nucleotides are TGTGCCAGCAGCTCCACTAGCGGGGGGGCCGTGGAAAGCACAGATACGCAGTATTTT.

J is TRBJ2-7 and V is TRBV6-5, with 7 bases lining up with TRBD1. Germline V CDR1 and CDR2: MNHEY, SVGAGI. CDR3 length equals 16 residues. Germline trimming cut 0 bases from V and 7 bases from J; bases unmatched to any gene: 12. CDR3 residues: CASSYSKTGRLGEQYF. Here the CDR3 DNA reads TGTGCCAGCAGTTACTCAAAGACAGGGAGACTTGGGGAGCAGTACTTC.

This chain connects TRBV7-6 to TRBJ2-5; D not resolved. This CDR3 contains 12 residues. V dropped 4 bases and J dropped 4 bases, with 7 bases sitting between them. Germline CDR1 reads SGHVS; CDR2 reads FNYEAQ. Written as DNA, the CDR3 is TGTGCCAGCAGCTCCCGCGGAGAGACCCAGTACTTC. This codes for CASSSRGETQYF.

The chain employs TRBV18 and TRBJ2-7; the D gene is possibly TRBD2 (6 bases). The CDR3 has 17 amino acids. Trimming left V 6 bases short and J 0 bases short, with 21 bases between. Germline CDR1 is KGHSH and CDR2 is LQKENI. CDR3 nucleotide sequence: TGTGCCAGCTCTCCGATTAACGGCGGGGCCAGCTCCTACGAGCAGTACTTC. Amino acids: CASSPINGGASSYEQYF.

The chain employs TRBV9 and TRBJ2-3, with no clear D. The germline CDR1 and CDR2 sequences are SGDLS and YYNGEE. Trimming removed 0 bases from V and 3 bases from J, with 14 bases in between. This CDR3 region has 16 residues. DNA of the CDR3: TGTGCCAGCAGCGTAGGACGCCTAGATTCAACAGATACGCAGTATTTT. It encodes CASSVGRLDSTDTQYF.

V gene TRBV6-5 combines with J gene TRBJ1-3, with 7 bases matching TRBD1. This CDR3 spans 15 amino acids. Germline V gene lookup returns CDR1 MNHEY and CDR2 SVGAGI. The ends lost 4 bases at V and 3 bases at J; junction bases unmatched: 6. CDR3 DNA: TGTGCCAGCAGTTTCGGAGGGGGCGATGGAAACACCATATATTTT. Protein: CASSFGGGDGNTIYF.

The chain recombines TRBV5-1 with TRBJ2-2, with 11 bases fitting TRBD2. This CDR3 is 19 amino acids long. The V gene end was trimmed by 4 bases and the J gene end by 5 bases; junction bases not matched to a gene: 16. CDR1 is SGHRS and CDR2 is YFSETQ in the germline V gene. The CDR3 sequence is CASSTSGTSGDWGTGELFF. CDR3 nucleotide sequence: TGCGCCAGCAGCACTTCCGGGACTAGCGGTGATTGGGGAACCGGGGAGCTGTTTTTT.

The CDR3 is CASSDGTPYGYTF. The CDR3 region has the DNA TGTGCCAGTAGCGACGGGACACCTTATGGCTACACCTTC. The rearrangement joins TRBV19 to TRBJ1-2; tentatively, D is TRBD1 (6 bases). Trimming took off 6 bases at V and 5 bases at J, with 13 bases between the two ends. The CDR3 sequence is 13 residues long. Germline loops: CDR1 LNHDA, CDR2 SQIVND (reference sequence).

This clone turned up a few times. The gene calls are TRBV6-6 and TRBJ2-7; D is perhaps TRBD2 (5 bases). Per germline, CDR1 MNHNY and CDR2 SVGAGI (reference sequence). The CDR3 has 11 residues. Trimming pared 8 bases from V and 4 bases from J, leaving 9 bases between. The CDR3 loop is CASVRAYEQYF. CDR3 DNA: TGTGCCAGCGTGAGGGCTTACGAGCAGTACTTC.

V gene TRBV5-4 combines with J gene TRBJ1-2; possibly TRBD1 for D (5 bases). CDR1 is SGHNT and CDR2 is YYREEE in the germline V gene (reference sequence). The CDR3 is made up of 13 amino acids. The V and J ends lost 4 bases and 5 bases respectively, with 12 bases between them. The CDR3 is CASSTEGKYGYTF. Here the CDR3 DNA reads TGTGCCAGCAGCACGGAGGGGAAGTATGGCTACACCTTC.